These 10 T cell receptor beta chains share one sample of origin, sequenced in a study of blood T cell repertoires in COVID-19. Produced via immunoSEQ multiplex PCR; TCRdb's table is partial and in-frame only. Counted here are a few hundred thousand clones, about 85% occurring once; the ten biggest clones make up roughly 3.9%. Sequenced: peripheral blood. All receptors come from a young woman with acute or convalescent COVID-19.

The chain employs TRBV10-3 and TRBJ2-5; D perhaps matches TRBD1 (6 bases). The V and J ends lost 2 bases and 1 base respectively, with 8 bases between them. Germline CDR1 ENHRY, CDR2 SYGVKD. The CDR3 loop spans 14 amino acids. Written as DNA, the CDR3 is TGTGCCATCAGTGAGGACAGGAGCCAAGAGACCCAGTACTTC. Translated: CAISEDRSQETQYF.

The genes are TRBV24-1 and TRBJ1-1; 9 nucleotides line up with TRBD1. J lost 1 base, V lost 2 bases, and 1 base had no gene match. Per the germline V gene, CDR1 is KGHDR and CDR2 is SFDVKD. The CDR3 is 15 amino acids. This chain's CDR3 is CATSDSTGGNTEAFF. As DNA, the CDR3 is TGTGCCACCAGTGATTCGACAGGGGGGAACACTGAAGCTTTCTTT.

On this clone itself: Additional DNA sequences in this sample encode the identical CDR3. This chain links TRBV5-1 with TRBJ2-5; D may be TRBD2 (7 bases). The CDR3 runs to 14 residues. Trimming took 0 bases from V and 4 from J, leaving 10 bases between them. Germline V gives CDR1 SGHRS, CDR2 YFSETQ. The CDR3 loop reads CASSLVGGAETQYF. The DNA of the CDR3 is TGCGCCAGCAGCTTGGTGGGGGGGGCAGAGACCCAGTACTTC.

The CDR3, as DNA: TGTGCCAGCAGCGTATCGGAGACGAACACCGGGGAGCTGTTTTTT. Amino acid sequence: CASSVSETNTGELFF. The rearrangement uses TRBV9 and TRBJ2-2; D is uncertain. The CDR3 sequence is 15 residues long. Looked up from germline, CDR1 is SGDLS and CDR2 is YYNGEE. Trimming took 1 base from V and 0 from J, leaving 7 bases between them.

J is TRBJ1-3 and V is TRBV5-1, with 10 bases identical to TRBD1. CDR1 is SGHRS and CDR2 is YFSETQ in the germline V gene. Germline trimming cut 4 bases from V and 2 bases from J; bases unmatched to any gene: 12. This CDR3 region has 18 residues. The chain's CDR3 is CASSATGGGSLAGNTIYF. In nucleotides, the CDR3 is TGCGCCAGCAGCGCGACAGGGGGCGGAAGTTTGGCTGGAAACACCATATATTTT.

V gene TRBV9 combines with J gene TRBJ1-3; D unclear. This CDR3 comprises 16 residues. Looked up from germline, CDR1 is SGDLS and CDR2 is YYNGEE. V was pared by 2 bases and J by 0 bases, with 12 bases between. As DNA, the CDR3 is TGTGCCAGCAGCGTCGCCGAGAGGGCCTCTGGAAACACCATATATTTT. Translation: CASSVAERASGNTIYF. Together with reference TRBV9 and TRBJ1-3, the CDR3 gives the full variable domain: DSGVTQTPKHLITATGQRVTLRCSPRSGDLSVYWYQQSLDQGLQFLIQYYNGEERAKGNILERFSAQQFPDLHSELNLSSLELGDSALYFCASSVAERASGNTIYFGEGSWLTVV.

For the CDR3, the DNA is TGTGCCAGCAGCGTAGCCCCCCCCGCCTACAATGAGCAGTTCTTC. Residues: CASSVAPPAYNEQFF. The V gene is TRBV9, the J gene TRBJ2-1; no reliable D call. CDR1 and CDR2 (germline): SGDLS, YYNGEE. V gave up 0 bases and J gave up 2 bases, with 9 bases separating them. CDR3 length equals 15 residues.

CDR3 loop: CASSDARAGQETQYF. DNA of the CDR3: TGTGCCAGCAGCGACGCCCGAGCGGGGCAAGAGACCCAGTACTTC. The rearrangement uses TRBV9 and TRBJ2-5, with 7 bases matching TRBD2. Germline lookup yields CDR1 SGDLS and CDR2 YYNGEE. J gave up 2 bases and V 3 bases, and 7 bases lay outside the gene matches. The CDR3 is 15 residues long.

The chain is built from TRBV9 and TRBJ2-5; D is ambiguous. From germline, CDR1 is SGDLS and CDR2 YYNGEE. The CDR3 runs to 12 residues. V was clipped by 0 bases and J by 4 bases, with 4 bases between them. The DNA for the CDR3 is TGTGCCAGCAGCGTAGTCGGAGAGACCCAGTACTTC. Translated, it gives CASSVVGETQYF.

The chain couples TRBV5-6 to TRBJ2-3, with D possibly matching TRBD1 (6 bases). Trimming stripped 3 bases from V and 2 bases from J, with 19 bases between. Per the germline V gene, CDR1 is SGHDT and CDR2 is YYEEEE. This CDR3 comprises 17 residues. CDR3 sequence (DNA): TGTGCCAGCAGCTCAACAGGGTCGCGAGAGGACACAGATACGCAGTATTTT. It specifies CASSSTGSREDTDTQYF.